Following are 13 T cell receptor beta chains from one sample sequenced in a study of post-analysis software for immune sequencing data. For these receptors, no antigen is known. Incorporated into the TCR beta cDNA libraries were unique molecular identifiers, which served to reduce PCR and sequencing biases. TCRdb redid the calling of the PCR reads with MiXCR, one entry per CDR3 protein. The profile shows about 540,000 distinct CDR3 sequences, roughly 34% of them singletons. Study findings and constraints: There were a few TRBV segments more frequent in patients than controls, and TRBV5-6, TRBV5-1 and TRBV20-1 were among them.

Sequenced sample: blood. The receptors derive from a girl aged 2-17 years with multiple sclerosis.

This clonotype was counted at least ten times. The CDR3 here is CSASGGPSDTQYF. The CDR3 region has the DNA TGCAGTGCTAGCGGGGGCCCCTCGGATACGCAGTATTTT. The chain uses TRBV20-1 and TRBJ2-3, with D possibly being TRBD1 or TRBD2 (6 bases each). CDR1 and CDR2 from the germline V gene are DFQATT and SNEGSKA (reference sequence). This CDR3 is 13 amino acids long. V was shortened by 3 bases and J by 6 bases, with 13 bases between the two germline ends.

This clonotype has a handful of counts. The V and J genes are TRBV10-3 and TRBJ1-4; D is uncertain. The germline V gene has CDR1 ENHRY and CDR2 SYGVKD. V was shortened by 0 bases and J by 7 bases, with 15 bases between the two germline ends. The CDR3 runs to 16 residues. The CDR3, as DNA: TGTGCCATCAGTGAGTCCCCACAACTAGTGGGTGAAAAACTGTTTTTT. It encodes CAISESPQLVGEKLFF.

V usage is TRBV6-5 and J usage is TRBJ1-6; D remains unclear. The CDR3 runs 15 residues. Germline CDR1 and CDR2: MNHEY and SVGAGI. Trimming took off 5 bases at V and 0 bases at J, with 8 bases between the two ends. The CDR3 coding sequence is TGTGCCAGCAGTCAGGACCCCTCCTATAATTCACCCCTCCACTTT. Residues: CASSQDPSYNSPLHF.

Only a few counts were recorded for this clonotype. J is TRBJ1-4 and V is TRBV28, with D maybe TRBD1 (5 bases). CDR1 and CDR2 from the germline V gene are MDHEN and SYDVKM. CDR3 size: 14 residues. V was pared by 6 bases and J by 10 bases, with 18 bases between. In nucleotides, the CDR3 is TGTGCCAGCAGCCCGCCAGGGTTTGAGGGAAAACTGTTTTTT. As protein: CASSPPGFEGKLFF.

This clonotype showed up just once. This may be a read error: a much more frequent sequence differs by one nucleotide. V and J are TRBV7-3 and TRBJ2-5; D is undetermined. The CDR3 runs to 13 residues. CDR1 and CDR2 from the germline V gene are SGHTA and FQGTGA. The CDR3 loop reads CAGSLNDQETQYF. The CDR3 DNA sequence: TGTGCCGGCAGCTTAAATGACCAAGAGACCCAGTACTTC. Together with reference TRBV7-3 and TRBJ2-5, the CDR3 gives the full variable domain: GAGVSQTPSNKVTEKGKYVELRCDPISGHTALYWYRQSLGQGPEFLIYFQGTGAADDSGLPNDRFFAVRPEGSVSTLKIQRTERGDSAVYLCAGSLNDQETQYFGPGTRLLVL.

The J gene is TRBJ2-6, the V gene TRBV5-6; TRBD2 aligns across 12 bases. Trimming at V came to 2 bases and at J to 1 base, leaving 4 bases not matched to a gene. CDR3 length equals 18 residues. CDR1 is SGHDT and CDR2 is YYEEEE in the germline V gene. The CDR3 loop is CASSFGLAGTSGANVLTF. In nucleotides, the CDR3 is TGTGCCAGCAGCTTCGGACTAGCGGGGACATCTGGGGCCAACGTCCTGACTTTC. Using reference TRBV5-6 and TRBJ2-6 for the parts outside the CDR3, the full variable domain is DAGVTQSPTHLIKTRGQQVTLRCSPKSGHDTVSWYQQALGQGPQFIFQYYEEEERQRGNFPDRFSGHQFPNYSSELNVNALLLGDSALYLCASSFGLAGTSGANVLTFGAGSRLTVL.

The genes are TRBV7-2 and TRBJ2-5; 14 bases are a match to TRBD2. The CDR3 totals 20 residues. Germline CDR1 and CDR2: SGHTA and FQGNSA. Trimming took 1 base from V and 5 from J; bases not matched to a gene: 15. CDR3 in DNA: TGTGCCAGCAGCTTAGACTCAGTGCGCAGGGGACTAGCGGGGGAGGAGACCCAGTACTTC. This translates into CASSLDSVRRGLAGEETQYF.

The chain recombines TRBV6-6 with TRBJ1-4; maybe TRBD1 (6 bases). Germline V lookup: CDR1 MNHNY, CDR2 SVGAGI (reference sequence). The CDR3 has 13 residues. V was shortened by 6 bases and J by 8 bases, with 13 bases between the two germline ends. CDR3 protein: CASSSGVGEKLFF. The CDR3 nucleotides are TGTGCCAGCAGCTCAGGGGTCGGCGAAAAACTGTTTTTT.

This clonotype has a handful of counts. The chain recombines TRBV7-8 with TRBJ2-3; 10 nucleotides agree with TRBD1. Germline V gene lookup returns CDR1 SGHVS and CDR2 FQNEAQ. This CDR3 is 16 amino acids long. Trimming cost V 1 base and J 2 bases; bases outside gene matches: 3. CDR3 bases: TGTGCCAGCAGCTTAGTGGACAGGGGGACCACAGATACGCAGTATTTT. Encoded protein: CASSLVDRGTTDTQYF.

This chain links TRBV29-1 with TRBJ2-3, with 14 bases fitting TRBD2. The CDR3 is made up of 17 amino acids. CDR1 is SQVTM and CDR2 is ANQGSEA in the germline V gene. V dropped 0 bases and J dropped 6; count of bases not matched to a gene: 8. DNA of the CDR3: TGCAGCGTTGAAGAGCTAGGACTAGCGGGGGGTCTGGATACGCAGTATTTT. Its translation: CSVEELGLAGGLDTQYF.

Here the CDR3 DNA reads TGTGCCAGCAGCCCAGCGGGGGCGACCAAAGAGACCCAGTACTTC. It is translated as CASSPAGATKETQYF. This sequence joins TRBV7-9 and TRBJ2-5; TRBD2 matches 8 bases. CDR1 and CDR2 from the germline V gene are SEHNR and FQNEAQ (reference sequence). Losses at the gene ends were 5 bases for V and 3 bases for J; bases not matched to a gene: 8. There are 15 residues in the CDR3. Full variable domain (remainder filled in from reference TRBV7-9 and TRBJ2-5): DTGVSQNPRHKITKRGQNVTFRCDPISEHNRLYWYRQTLGQGPEFLTYFQNEAQLEKSRLLSDRFSAERPKGSFSTLEIQRTEQGDSAMYLCASSPAGATKETQYFGPGTRLLVL.

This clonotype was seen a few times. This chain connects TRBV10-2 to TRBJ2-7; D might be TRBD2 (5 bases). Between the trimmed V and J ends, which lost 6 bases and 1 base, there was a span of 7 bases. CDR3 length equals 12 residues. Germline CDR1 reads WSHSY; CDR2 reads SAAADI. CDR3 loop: CASRGRSYEQYF. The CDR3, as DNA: TGCGCCAGCAGGGGGAGATCCTACGAGCAGTACTTC.

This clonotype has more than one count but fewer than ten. The CDR3 is CAIGQNEQFF. The CDR3 DNA follows: TGTGCCATCGGGCAGAATGAGCAGTTCTTC. The V call is TRBV10-3, the J call TRBJ2-1, with no clear D. V was trimmed by 8 bases and J by 7 bases, leaving 6 bases between them. The CDR3 runs to 10 residues. Germline CDR1 and CDR2: ENHRY and SYGVKD.